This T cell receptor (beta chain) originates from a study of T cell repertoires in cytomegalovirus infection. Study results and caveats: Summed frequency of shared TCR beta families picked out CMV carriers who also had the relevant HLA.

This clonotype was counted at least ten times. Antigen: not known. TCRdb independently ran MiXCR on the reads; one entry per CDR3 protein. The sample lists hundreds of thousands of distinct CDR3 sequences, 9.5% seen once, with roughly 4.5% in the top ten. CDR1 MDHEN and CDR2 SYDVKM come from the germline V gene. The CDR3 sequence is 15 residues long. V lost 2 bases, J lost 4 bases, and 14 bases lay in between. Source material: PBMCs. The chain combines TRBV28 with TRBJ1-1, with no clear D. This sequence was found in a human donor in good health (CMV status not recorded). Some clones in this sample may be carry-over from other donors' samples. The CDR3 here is CASSLIPILGTEAFF. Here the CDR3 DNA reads TGTGCCAGCAGTTTAATCCCTATTTTAGGCACTGAAGCTTTCTTT.